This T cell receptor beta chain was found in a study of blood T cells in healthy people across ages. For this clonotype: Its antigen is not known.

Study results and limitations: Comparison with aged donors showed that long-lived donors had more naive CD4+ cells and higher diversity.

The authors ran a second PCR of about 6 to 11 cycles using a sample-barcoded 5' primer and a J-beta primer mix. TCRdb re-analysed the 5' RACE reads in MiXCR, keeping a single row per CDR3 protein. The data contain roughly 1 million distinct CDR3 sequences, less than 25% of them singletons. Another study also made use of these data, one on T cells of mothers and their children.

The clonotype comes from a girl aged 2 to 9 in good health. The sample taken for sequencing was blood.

The CDR3 DNA reads as TGCAGCGTTGTCAGGGGCGAGGGGGAGACCCAGTACTTC. This translates into CSVVRGEGETQYF. The rearrangement joins TRBV29-1 to TRBJ2-1, with D maybe TRBD1 (6 bases). TRBJ2-5 matches the DNA end more closely, so the J call is doubtful. This CDR3 has 13 amino acids. Looked up from germline, CDR1 is SQVTM and CDR2 is ANQGSEA.